This T cell receptor (beta chain) emerged from a study of CD8 T cells in Susac syndrome. This clonotype was picked up one time. RNA totalling about 0.45 to 1 ug underwent reverse transcription with random hexamers. TCRdb recomputed calls from the immunoSEQ multiplex PCR reads with MiXCR, one row per CDR3 protein. The table lists approximately 100,000 distinct CDR3 sequences, just under 95% of them singletons, with about 0.11% in the top ten. After removal of 2 bases from V and 0 bases from J, the junction contained 6 bases not matched to a gene. The CDR3 loop spans 18 amino acids. Germline values: CDR1 LGHNA, CDR2 YSLEER.

The sequenced material came from CD8+ T cells from PBMCs. The chain carries TRBV4-3 and TRBJ2-2, with 10 bases aligning to TRBD2. This TCR came from a human donor in good health. The CDR3 nucleotides read TGCGCCAGCAGCCAAAATAATCTAGCGGGAGCGAACACCGGGGAGCTGTTTTTT. Encoded protein: CASSQNNLAGANTGELFF.